This TCR beta chain originates from a study of post-analysis software for immune sequencing data. Study at large: Courses of disease covered relapsing-remitting, secondary progressive and progressive-relapsing multiple sclerosis. Whole-study results and caveats: Five or six TRBV segments, TRBV5-6, TRBV5-1 and TRBV20-1 among them, were found more frequent in patients than controls.

Comment on this clonotype: Antigen: not known.

Trimming cost V 6 bases and J 1 base, with 17 bases left between them. The CDR3 is made up of 15 amino acids. The germline CDR1 and CDR2 sequences are DFQATT and SNEGSKA (reference sequence). The library was made from cDNA and included unique molecular identifiers. In TCRdb, the PCR reads were re-called with MiXCR into one record per CDR3 protein. Of hundreds of thousands of distinct CDR3 sequences listed, about 32% were seen once; the top ten hold around 0.6%. V gene TRBV20-1 combines with J gene TRBJ2-3; perhaps TRBD1 as D (6 bases). Sequenced: blood. The clonotype originates from a girl under 18 with multiple sclerosis. DNA of the CDR3: TGCAGTGCCAGTACAGGGTTTTTTGGCACAGATACGCAGTATTTT. Amino acid sequence: CSASTGFFGTDTQYF.